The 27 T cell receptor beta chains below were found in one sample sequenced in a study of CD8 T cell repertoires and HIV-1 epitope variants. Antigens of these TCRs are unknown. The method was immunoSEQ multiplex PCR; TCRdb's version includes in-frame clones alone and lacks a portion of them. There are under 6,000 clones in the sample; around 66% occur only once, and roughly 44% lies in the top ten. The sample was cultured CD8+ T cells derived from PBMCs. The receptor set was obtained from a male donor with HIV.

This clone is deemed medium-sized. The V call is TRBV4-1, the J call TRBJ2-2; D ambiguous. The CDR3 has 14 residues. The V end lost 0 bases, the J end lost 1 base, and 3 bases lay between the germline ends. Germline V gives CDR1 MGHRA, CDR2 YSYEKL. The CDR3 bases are TGCGCCAGCAGCCAAGATGGGAACACCGGGGAGCTGTTTTTT. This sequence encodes CASSQDGNTGELFF.

The CDR3, as DNA: TGTGCCAGCAGTCTGGGACAGCACACCGGGGAGCTGTTTTTT. As protein: CASSLGQHTGELFF. The chain joins TRBV6-1 to TRBJ2-2, with 7 bases matching TRBD1. V shed 5 bases and J 3 bases; nucleotides not matched to a gene: 3. CDR3 size: 14 residues. Germline V gene sequence: CDR1 MNHNS, CDR2 SASEGT.

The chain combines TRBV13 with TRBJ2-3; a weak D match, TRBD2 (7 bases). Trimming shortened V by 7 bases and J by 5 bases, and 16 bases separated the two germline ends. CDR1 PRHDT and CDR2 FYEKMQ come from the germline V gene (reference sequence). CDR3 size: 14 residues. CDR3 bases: TGTGCCAGCATGGTGAGGGGGGGAAGAGATACGCAGTATTTT. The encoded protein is CASMVRGGRDTQYF.

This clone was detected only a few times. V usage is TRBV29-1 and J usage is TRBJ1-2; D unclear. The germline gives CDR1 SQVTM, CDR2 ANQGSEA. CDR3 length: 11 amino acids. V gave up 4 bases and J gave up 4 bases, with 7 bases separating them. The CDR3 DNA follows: TGCAGCGTTGTATGGAGCTATGGCTACACCTTC. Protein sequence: CSVVWSYGYTF.

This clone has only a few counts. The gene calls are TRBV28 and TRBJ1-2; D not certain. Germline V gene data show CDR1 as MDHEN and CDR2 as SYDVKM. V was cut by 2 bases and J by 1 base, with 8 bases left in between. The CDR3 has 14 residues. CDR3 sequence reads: CASSLQAINYGYTF. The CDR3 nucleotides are TGTGCCAGCAGTTTACAGGCGATTAACTATGGCTACACCTTC.

The DNA for the CDR3 is TGCAGCGTTGAACTACCCGACAGACCTTACTACGAGCAGTACTTC. It yields the protein CSVELPDRPYYEQYF. The chain carries TRBV29-1 and TRBJ2-7, with D perhaps matching TRBD1 (5 bases). The V gene's germline CDR1 is SQVTM and CDR2 ANQGSEA. The ends were cut back, 2 bases at V and 3 bases at J, with 17 bases in the middle. CDR3 size: 15 residues.

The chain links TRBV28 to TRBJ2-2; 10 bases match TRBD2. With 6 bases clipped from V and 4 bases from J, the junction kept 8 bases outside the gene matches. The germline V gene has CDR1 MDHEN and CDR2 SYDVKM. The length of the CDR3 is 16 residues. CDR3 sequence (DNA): TGTGCCAGCAGACGTATACTAGCGGGATTCACCGGGGAGCTGTTTTTT. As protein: CASRRILAGFTGELFF.

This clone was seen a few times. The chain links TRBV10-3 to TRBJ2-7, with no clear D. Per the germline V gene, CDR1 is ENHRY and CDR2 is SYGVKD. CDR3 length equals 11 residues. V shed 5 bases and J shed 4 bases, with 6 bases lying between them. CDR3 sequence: CAISSEYEQYF. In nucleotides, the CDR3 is TGTGCCATCAGTTCAGAGTACGAGCAGTACTTC.

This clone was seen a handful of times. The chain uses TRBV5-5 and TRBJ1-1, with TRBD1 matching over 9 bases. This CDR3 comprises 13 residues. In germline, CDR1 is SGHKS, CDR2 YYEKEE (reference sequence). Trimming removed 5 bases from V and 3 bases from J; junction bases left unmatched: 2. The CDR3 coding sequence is TGTGCCAGCAGTCGGACAGGGGACACTGAAGCTTTCTTT. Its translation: CASSRTGDTEAFF.

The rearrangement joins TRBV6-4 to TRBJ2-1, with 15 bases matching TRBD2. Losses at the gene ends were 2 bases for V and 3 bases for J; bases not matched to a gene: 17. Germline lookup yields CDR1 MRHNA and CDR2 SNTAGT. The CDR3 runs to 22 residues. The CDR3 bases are TGTGCCAGCAGTGACCTGTATTCAACCGGGACTAGCGGGAGGCCATGCTACAATGAGCAGTTCTTC. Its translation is CASSDLYSTGTSGRPCYNEQFF.

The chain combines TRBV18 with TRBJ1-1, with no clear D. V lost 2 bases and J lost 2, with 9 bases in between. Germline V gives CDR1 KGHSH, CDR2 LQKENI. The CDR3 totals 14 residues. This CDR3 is CASSPFPDNTEAFF. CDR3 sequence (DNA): TGTGCCAGCTCACCATTTCCAGATAACACTGAAGCTTTCTTT.

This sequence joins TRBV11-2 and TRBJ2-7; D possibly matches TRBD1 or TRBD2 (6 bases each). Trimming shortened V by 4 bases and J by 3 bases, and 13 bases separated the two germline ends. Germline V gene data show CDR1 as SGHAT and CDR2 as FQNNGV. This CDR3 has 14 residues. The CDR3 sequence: CASSSAGHNYEQYF. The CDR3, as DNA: TGTGCCAGCAGCTCGGCGGGACACAACTACGAGCAGTACTTC.

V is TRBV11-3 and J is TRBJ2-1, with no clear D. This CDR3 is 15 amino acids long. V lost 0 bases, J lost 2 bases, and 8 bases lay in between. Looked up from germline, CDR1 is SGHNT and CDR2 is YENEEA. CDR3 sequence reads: CASSLDFGAYNEQFF. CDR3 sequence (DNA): TGTGCCAGCAGCTTAGATTTTGGGGCCTACAATGAGCAGTTCTTC.

The CDR3 loop reads CASSLYGVYRGIYGYTF. In DNA form, the CDR3 reads TGTGCCAGCAGTTTATATGGGGTGTACAGGGGGATCTATGGCTACACCTTC. This sequence joins TRBV28 and TRBJ1-2, with TRBD1 matching over 8 bases. The CDR3 contains 17 residues. Germline CDR1 reads MDHEN; CDR2 reads SYDVKM. V dropped 1 base and J dropped 4; count of bases not matched to a gene: 11.

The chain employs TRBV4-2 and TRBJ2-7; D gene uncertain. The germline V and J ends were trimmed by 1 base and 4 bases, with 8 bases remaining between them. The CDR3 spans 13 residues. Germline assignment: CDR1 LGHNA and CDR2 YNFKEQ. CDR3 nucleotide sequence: TGTGCCAGCAGCCAAGTTCCCTTTTACGAGCAGTACTTC. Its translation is CASSQVPFYEQYF.

CDR3 nucleotide sequence: TGTGCCACCAGCAGATCAGGGGTGGGACTAGCTGGAAAGATCCAAGAGACCCAGTACTTC. This gives the protein CATSRSGVGLAGKIQETQYF. The chain uses TRBV15 and TRBJ2-5, with TRBD2 matching over 9 bases. This CDR3 region has 20 residues. CDR1 and CDR2 (germline): LNHNV, YYDKDF (reference sequence). V gave up 2 bases and J gave up 1 base; unmatched junction bases: 17.

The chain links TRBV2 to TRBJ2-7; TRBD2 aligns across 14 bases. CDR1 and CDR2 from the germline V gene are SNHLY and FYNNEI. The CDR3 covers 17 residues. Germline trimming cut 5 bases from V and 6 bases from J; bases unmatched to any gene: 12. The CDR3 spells CASSTGLAGVGASEQYF. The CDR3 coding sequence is TGTGCCAGCAGTACGGGACTAGCGGGAGTGGGCGCCTCCGAGCAGTACTTC.

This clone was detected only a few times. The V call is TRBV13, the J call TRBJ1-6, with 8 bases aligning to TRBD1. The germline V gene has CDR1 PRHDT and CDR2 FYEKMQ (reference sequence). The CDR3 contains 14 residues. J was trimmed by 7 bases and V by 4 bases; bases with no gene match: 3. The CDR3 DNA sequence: TGTGCCAGCAGCTCGTGGACAGGGAATTCACCCCTCCACTTT. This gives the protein CASSSWTGNSPLHF. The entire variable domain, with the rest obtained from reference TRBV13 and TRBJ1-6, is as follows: AAGVIQSPRHLIKEKRETATLKCYPIPRHDTVYWYQQGPGQDPQFLISFYEKMQSDKGSIPDRFSAQQFSDYHSELNMSSLELGDSALYFCASSSWTGNSPLHFGNGTRLTVT.

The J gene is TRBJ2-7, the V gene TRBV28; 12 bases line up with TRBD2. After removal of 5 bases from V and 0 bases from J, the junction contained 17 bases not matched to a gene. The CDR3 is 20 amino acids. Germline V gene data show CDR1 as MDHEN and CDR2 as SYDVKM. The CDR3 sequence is CASSPPRGTSGSRSSYEQYF. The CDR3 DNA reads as TGTGCCAGCAGTCCCCCCCGGGGGACTAGCGGGTCCAGGAGCTCCTACGAGCAGTACTTC.

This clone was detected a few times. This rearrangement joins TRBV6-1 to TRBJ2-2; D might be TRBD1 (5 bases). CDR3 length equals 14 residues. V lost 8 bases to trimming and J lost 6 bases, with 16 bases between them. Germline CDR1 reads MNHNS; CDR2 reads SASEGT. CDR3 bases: TGTGCCAGCTTTAGTGGGGCTCTCTCCGGGGAGCTGTTTTTT. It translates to CASFSGALSGELFF.

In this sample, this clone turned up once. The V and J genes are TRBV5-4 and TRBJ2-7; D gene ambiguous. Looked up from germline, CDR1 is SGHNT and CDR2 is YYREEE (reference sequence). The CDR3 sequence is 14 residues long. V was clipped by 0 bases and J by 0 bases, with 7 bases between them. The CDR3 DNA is TGTGCCAGCAGCTTGGGACCGTACTCCTACGAGCAGTACTTC. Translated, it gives CASSLGPYSYEQYF.

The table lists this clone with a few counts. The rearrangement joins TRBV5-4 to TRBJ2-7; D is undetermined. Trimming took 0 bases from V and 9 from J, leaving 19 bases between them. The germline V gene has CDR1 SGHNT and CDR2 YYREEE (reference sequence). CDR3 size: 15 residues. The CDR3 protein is CASSLDSAEGFGQYF. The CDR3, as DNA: TGTGCCAGCAGCTTGGATTCGGCTGAAGGGTTCGGGCAGTACTTC. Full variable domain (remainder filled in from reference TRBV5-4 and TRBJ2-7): ETGVTQSPTHLIKTRGQQVTLRCSSQSGHNTVSWYQQALGQGPQFIFQYYREEENGRGNFPPRFSGLQFPNYSSELNVNALELDDSALYLCASSLDSAEGFGQYFGPGTRLTVT.

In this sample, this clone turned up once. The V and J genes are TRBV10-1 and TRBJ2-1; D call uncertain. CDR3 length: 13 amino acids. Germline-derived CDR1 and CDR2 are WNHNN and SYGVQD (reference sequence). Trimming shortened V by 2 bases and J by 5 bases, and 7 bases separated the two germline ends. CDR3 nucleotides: TGCGCCAGCAGTGAGGGTAGGCACAATGAGCAGTTCTTC. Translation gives CASSEGRHNEQFF.

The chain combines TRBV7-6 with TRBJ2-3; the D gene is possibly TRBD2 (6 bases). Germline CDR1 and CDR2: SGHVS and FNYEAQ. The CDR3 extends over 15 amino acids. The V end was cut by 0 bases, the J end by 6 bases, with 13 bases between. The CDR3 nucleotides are TGTGCCAGCAGCTTAGCCCCCCGAGCGGGCGATACGCAGTATTTT. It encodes CASSLAPRAGDTQYF.

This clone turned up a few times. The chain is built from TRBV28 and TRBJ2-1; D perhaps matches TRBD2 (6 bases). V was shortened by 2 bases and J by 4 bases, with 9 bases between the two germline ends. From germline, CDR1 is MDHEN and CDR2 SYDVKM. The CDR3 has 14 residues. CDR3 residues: CASSLTSLYNEQFF. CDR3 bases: TGTGCCAGCAGTTTAACTAGCTTGTACAATGAGCAGTTCTTC.

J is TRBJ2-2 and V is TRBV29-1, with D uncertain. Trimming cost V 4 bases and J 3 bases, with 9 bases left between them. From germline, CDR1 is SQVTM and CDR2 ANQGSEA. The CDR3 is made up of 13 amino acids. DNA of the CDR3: TGCAGCGTTGTCCCAGGTGACACCGGGGAGCTGTTTTTT. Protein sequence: CSVVPGDTGELFF.

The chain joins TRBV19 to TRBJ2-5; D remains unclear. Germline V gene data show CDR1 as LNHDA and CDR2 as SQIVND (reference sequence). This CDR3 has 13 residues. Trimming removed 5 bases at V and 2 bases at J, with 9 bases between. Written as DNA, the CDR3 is TGTGCCAGTAGTGACCGGATACAAGAGACCCAGTACTTC. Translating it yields CASSDRIQETQYF.